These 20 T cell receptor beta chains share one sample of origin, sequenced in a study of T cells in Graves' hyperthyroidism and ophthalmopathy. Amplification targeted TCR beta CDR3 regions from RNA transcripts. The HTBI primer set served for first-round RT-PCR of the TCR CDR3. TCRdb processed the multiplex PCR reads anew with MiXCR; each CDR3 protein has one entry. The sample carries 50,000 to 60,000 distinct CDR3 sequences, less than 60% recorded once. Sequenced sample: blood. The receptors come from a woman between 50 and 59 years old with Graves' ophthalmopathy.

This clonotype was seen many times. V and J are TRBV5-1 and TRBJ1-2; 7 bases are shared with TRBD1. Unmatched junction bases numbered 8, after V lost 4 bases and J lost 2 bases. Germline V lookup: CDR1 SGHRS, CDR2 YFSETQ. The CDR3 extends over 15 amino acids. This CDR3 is CASSTSGGLNYGYTF. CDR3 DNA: TGCGCCAGCAGCACCTCAGGGGGGCTCAACTATGGCTACACCTTC.

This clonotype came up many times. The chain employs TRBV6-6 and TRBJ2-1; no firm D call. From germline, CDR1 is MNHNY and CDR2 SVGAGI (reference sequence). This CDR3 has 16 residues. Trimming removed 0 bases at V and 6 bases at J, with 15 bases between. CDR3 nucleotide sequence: TGTGCCAGCAGTTACTCGGAGTCGCTGGTGGGCAATGAGCAGTTCTTC. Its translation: CASSYSESLVGNEQFF.

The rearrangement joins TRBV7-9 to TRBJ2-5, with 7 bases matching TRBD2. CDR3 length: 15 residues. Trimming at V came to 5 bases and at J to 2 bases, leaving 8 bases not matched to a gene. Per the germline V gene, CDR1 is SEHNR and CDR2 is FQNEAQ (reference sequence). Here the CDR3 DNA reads TGTGCCAGCAGCCAAAGCCCGGGAGGACAAGAGACCCAGTACTTC. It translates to CASSQSPGGQETQYF. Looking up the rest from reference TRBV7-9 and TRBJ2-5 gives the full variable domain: DTGVSQNPRHKITKRGQNVTFRCDPISEHNRLYWYRQTLGQGPEFLTYFQNEAQLEKSRLLSDRFSAERPKGSFSTLEIQRTEQGDSAMYLCASSQSPGGQETQYFGPGTRLLVL.

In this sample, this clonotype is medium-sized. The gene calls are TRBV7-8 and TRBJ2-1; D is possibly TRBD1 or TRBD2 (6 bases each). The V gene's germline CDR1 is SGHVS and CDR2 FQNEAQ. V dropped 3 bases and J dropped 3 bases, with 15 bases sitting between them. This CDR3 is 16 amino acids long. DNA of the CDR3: TGTGCCAGCAGCTTGGGGACGGGGGCTAGCTACAATGAGCAGTTCTTC. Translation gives CASSLGTGASYNEQFF.

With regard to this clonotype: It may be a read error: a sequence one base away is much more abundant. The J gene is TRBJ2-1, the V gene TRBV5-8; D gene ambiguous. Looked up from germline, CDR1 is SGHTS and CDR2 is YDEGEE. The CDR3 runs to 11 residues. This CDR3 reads CASSPIGEQVF. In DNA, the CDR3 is TGTGCCAGCAGCCCGATTGGTGAGCAGGTCTTC.

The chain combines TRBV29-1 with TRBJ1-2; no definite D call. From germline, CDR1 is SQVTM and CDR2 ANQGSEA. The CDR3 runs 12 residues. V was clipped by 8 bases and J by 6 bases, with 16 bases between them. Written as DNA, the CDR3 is TGCAGCCCTTACAACGTTGGGGATGGCTACACCTTC. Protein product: CSPYNVGDGYTF.

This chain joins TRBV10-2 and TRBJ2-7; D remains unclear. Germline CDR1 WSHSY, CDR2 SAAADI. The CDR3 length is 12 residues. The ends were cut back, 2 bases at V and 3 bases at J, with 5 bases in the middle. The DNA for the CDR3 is TGCGCCAGCAGTGAGAACGTCTACGAGCAGTACTTC. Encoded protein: CASSENVYEQYF.

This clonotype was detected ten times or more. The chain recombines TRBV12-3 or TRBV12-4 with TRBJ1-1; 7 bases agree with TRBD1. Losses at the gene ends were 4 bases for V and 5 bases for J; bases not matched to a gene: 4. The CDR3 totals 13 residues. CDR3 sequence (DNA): TGTGCCAGCAGTTGGGGGACAGCTACTGAAGCTTTCTTT. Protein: CASSWGTATEAFF.

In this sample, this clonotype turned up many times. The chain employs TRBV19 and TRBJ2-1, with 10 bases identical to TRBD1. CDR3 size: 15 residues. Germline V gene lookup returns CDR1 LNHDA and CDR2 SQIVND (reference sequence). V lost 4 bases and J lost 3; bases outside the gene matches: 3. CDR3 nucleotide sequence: TGTGCCAGTAGTACGACAGGGGGCGGCTACAATGAGCAGTTCTTC. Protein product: CASSTTGGGYNEQFF.

CDR3 residues: CAIKTSGGSSYNEQFF. In nucleotides, the CDR3 is TGTGCCATCAAGACTAGTGGGGGCTCCTCCTACAATGAGCAGTTCTTC. This chain links TRBV10-3 with TRBJ2-1; D tentatively fits TRBD1 or TRBD2 (6 bases each). Between the trimmed V and J ends, which lost 7 bases and 0 bases, there was a span of 16 bases. Per germline, CDR1 ENHRY and CDR2 SYGVKD. CDR3 length equals 16 residues.

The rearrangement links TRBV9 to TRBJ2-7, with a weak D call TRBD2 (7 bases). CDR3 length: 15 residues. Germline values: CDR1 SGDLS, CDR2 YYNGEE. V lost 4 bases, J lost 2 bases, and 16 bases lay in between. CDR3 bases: TGTGCCAGCAGCACCAGAGGGGGGGCGGCCTACGAGCAGTACTTC. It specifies CASSTRGGAAYEQYF.

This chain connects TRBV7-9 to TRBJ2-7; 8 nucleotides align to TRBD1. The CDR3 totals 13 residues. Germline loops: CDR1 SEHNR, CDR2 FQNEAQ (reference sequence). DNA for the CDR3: TGTGCCAGCAGCCTAGATTCCCGGGACAGGCCCTGGGTC. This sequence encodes CASSLDSRDRPWV.

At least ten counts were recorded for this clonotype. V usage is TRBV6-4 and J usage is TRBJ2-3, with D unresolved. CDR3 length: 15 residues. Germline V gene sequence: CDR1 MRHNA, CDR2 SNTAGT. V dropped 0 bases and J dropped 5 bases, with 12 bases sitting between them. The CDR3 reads CASSDSGTDGDTQYF. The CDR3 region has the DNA TGTGCCAGCAGTGACTCGGGCACCGACGGAGATACGCAGTATTTT.

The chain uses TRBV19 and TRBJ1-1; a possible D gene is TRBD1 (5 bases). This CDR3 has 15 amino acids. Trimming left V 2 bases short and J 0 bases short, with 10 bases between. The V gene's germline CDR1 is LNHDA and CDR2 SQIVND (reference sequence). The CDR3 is CASSIWGLLNTEAFF. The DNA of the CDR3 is TGTGCCAGTAGTATATGGGGCCTACTGAACACTGAAGCTTTCTTT.

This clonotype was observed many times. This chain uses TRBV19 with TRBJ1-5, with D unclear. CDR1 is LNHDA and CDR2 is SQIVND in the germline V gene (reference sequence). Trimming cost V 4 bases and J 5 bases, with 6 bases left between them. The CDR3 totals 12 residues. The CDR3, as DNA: TGTGCCAGTAGTAGGGAGTATCAGCCCCAGCATTTT. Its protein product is CASSREYQPQHF.

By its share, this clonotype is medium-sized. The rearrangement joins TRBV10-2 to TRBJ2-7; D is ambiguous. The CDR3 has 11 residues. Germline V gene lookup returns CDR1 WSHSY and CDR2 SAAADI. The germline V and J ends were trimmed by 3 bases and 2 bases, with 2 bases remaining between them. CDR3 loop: CASSDTYEQYF. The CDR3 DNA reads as TGCGCCAGCAGTGACACCTACGAGCAGTACTTC.

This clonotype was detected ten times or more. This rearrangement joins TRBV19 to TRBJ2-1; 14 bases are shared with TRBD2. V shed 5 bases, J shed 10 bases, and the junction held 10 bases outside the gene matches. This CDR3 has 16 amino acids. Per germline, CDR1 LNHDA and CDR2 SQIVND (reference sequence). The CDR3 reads CASSARLAGGPPEQFF. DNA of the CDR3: TGTGCCAGTAGTGCCAGACTAGCGGGAGGGCCACCCGAGCAGTTCTTC. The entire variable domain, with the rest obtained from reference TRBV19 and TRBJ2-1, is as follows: DGGITQSPKYLFRKEGQNVTLSCEQNLNHDAMYWYRQDPGQGLRLIYYSQIVNDFQKGDIAEGYSVSREKKESFPLTVTSAQKNPTAFYLCASSARLAGGPPEQFFGPGTRLTVL.

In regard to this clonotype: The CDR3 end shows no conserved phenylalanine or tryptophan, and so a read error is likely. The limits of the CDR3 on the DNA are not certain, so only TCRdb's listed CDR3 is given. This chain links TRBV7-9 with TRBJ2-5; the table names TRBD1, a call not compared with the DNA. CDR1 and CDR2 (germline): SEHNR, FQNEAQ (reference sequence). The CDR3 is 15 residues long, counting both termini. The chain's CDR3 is CASSLSRGLRETRYL.

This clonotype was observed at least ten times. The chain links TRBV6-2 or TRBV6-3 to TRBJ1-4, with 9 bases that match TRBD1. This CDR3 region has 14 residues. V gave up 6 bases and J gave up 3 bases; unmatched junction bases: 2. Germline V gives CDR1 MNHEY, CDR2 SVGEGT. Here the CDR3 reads CASRDRGANEKLFF. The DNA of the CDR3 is TGTGCCAGCAGGGACAGGGGAGCTAATGAAAAACTGTTTTTT.

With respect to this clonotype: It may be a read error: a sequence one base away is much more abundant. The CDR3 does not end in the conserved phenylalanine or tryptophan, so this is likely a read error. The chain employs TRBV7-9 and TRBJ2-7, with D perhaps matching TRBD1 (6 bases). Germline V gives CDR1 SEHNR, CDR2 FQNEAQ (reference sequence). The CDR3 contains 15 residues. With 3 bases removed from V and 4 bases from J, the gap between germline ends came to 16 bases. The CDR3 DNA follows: TGTGCCAGCAGCTTCCCCGGGACAAGTCCTTACGAGCAGTACTGC. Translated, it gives CASSFPGTSPYEQYC.